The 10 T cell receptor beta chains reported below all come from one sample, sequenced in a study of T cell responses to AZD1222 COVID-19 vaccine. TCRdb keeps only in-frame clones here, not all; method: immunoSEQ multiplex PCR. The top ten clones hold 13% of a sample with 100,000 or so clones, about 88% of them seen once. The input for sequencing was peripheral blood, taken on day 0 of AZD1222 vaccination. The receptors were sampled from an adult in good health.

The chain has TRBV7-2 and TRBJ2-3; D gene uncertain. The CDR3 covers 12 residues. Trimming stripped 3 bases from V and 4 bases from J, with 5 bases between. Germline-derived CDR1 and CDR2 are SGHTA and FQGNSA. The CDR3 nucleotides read TGTGCCAGCAGCTTTCGCGCAGATACGCAGTATTTT. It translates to CASSFRADTQYF.

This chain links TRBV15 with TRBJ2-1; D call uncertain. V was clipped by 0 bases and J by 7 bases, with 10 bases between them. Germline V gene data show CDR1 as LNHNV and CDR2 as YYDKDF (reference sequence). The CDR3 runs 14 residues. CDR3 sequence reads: CATSRDLARNEQFF. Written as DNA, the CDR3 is TGTGCCACCAGCAGAGATCTCGCTAGAAATGAGCAGTTCTTC.

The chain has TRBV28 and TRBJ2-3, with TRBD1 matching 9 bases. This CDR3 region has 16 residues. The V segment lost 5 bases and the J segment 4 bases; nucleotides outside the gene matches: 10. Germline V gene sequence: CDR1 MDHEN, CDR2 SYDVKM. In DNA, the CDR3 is TGTGCCAGCAGTCTAGGACAGGGGAGAGGGCCAGATACGCAGTATTTT. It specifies CASSLGQGRGPDTQYF.

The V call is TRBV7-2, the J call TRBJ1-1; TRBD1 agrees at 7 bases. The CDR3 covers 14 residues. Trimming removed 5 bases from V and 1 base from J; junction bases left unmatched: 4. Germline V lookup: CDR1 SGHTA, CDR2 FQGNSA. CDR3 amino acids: CASSPTGANTEAFF. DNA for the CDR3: TGTGCCAGCAGCCCAACAGGGGCGAACACTGAAGCTTTCTTT. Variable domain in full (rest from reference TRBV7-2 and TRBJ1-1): GAGVSQSPSNKVTEKGKDVELRCDPISGHTALYWYRQSLGQGLEFLIYFQGNSAPDKSGLPSDRFSAERTGGSVSTLTIQRTQQEDSAVYLCASSPTGANTEAFFGQGTRLTVV.

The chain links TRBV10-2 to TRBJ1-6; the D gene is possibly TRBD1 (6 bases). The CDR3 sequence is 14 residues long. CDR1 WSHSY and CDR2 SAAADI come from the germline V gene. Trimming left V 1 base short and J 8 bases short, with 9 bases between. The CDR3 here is CASSEWGQDSPLHF. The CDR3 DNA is TGCGCCAGCAGTGAGTGGGGGCAGGATTCACCCCTCCACTTT.

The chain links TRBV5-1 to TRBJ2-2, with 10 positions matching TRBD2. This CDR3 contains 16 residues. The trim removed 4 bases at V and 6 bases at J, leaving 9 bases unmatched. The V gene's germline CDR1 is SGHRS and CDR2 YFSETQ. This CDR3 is CASSPVTSGDAGELFF. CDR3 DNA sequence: TGCGCCAGCAGCCCAGTCACTAGCGGGGACGCCGGGGAGCTGTTTTTT. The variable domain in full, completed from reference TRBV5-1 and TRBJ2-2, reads KAGVTQTPRYLIKTRGQQVTLSCSPISGHRSVSWYQQTPGQGLQFLFEYFSETQRNKGNFPGRFSGRQFSNSRSEMNVSTLELGDSALYLCASSPVTSGDAGELFFGEGSRLTVL.

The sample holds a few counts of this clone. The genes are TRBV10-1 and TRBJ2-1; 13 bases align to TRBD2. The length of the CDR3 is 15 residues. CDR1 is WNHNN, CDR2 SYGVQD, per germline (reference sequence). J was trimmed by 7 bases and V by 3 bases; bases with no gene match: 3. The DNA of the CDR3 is TGCGCCAGCAGTGAAAGACTAGCGGGGGGAAATGAGCAGTTCTTC. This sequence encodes CASSERLAGGNEQFF.

The CDR3 spells CASSSGGDYGYTF. The CDR3 bases are TGTGCCAGCAGTTCCGGGGGCGACTATGGCTACACCTTC. The chain employs TRBV2 and TRBJ1-2, with a tentative D call TRBD1 (6 bases). The CDR3 consists of 13 residues. V lost 5 bases and J 3 bases, leaving 10 bases between the germline ends. CDR1 is SNHLY and CDR2 is FYNNEI in the germline V gene.

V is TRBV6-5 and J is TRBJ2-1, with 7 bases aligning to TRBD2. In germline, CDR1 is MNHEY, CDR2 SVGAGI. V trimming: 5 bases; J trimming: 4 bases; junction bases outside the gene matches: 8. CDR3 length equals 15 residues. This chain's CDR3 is CASSPADGGYNEQFF. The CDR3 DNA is TGTGCCAGCAGTCCTGCGGACGGGGGGTACAATGAGCAGTTCTTC.

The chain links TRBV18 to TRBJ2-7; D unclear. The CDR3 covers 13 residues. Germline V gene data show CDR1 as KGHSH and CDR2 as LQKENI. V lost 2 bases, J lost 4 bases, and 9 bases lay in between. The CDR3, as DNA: TGTGCCAGCTCACCAACACGATTATACGAGCAGTACTTC. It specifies CASSPTRLYEQYF.